This T cell receptor beta chain was captured in a study of blood T cell repertoires in COVID-19. This CDR3 has 12 residues. V lost 3 bases and J lost 4, with 4 bases in between. Assay: immunoSEQ multiplex PCR; the TCRdb copy retains only in-frame clones and omits some. Among over 150,000 clones, roughly 88% were seen once, and the ten largest hold 0.6% to 0.65%. This clonotype originated in a man aged 60 to 69 with COVID-19, enrolled during active disease. V and J are TRBV12-3 or TRBV12-4 and TRBJ1-5, with D hard to call. The specimen sequenced was peripheral blood. The CDR3 nucleotides read TGTGCCAGCAGTTTTAGTAATCAGCCCCAGCATTTT. Translation gives CASSFSNQPQHF.